This T cell receptor (beta chain) was documented in a study of response to subunit inactivated influenza vaccine. Study-wide points: Authors suggested that a seasonal influenza vaccination recruits few new T cells each time.

This clonotype was observed a handful of times. What it binds is unknown. TCRdb passed the RT-PCR reads through MiXCR, listing each CDR3 protein once. This table holds approximately 680,000 distinct CDR3 sequences, more than 15% found once. The junction had 3 bases not matched to a gene; V was cut back by 4 bases and J by 5 bases. The CDR3 has 14 amino acids. The germline gives CDR1 SGHRS, CDR2 YFSETQ. The sequenced sample was PBMCs from blood, obtained roughly 12 days after vaccination. The V gene is TRBV5-1, the J gene TRBJ2-3, with 11 bases that match TRBD1. The source is a man aged 50-60 years who received an inactivated influenza vaccine. The CDR3 nucleotides read TGCGCCAGCAGCCCGGGACAGGGGGAAGATACGCAGTATTTT. This translates into CASSPGQGEDTQYF.